This T cell receptor (beta chain) is drawn from a study of T cells in Graves' hyperthyroidism and ophthalmopathy. From RNA transcripts, TCR beta CDR3 regions were amplified. The study used the HTBI primer set for a first-round RT-PCR of the TCR CDR3. TCRdb fed the multiplex PCR reads into MiXCR, producing one record per CDR3 protein. The sample lists under 400,000 distinct CDR3 sequences, less than 20% seen once, with 28% in the top ten. Patients between 18 and 65 years old had hyperthyroidism, newly diagnosed and lasting under 2 months. Uncontrolled infection, other autoimmune disease, pregnancy or lactation excluded patients. Orbital computed tomography and thyroid ultrasound, together with serum TRAb and thyroxine and clinical symptoms, were used for diagnoses. Blood from later-ophthalmopathy patients was taken at first hyperthyroidism diagnosis. This clonotype occurred many times. The CDR3 contains 15 residues. Trimming pared 4 bases from V and 3 bases from J, leaving 16 bases between. CDR1 and CDR2 (germline): MDHEN, SYDVKM.

The sample consisted of blood. The TCR originated in a woman between 18 and 29 years old with Graves' hyperthyroidism that later progressed to Graves' ophthalmopathy. The genes are TRBV28 and TRBJ2-7; the D is unclear. The CDR3 loop reads CASSSGLGQFYEQYF. The CDR3 bases are TGTGCCAGCAGTTCTGGGCTAGGCCAATTCTACGAGCAGTACTTC.